A single sample is the source of the 10 T cell receptor beta chains below, sequenced in a study of blood T cell repertoires in COVID-19. Sequencing used immunoSEQ multiplex PCR; TCRdb keeps in-frame clones, though not all of them. The sample lists about 220,000 clones; over 65% were seen once. The sequencing input was PBMCs or T cells enriched from blood (not recorded which). Receptors were obtained from a woman in her sixties or seventies who had recovered from COVID-19.

This clone has a single count. The chain couples TRBV2 to TRBJ1-1; 7 bases line up with TRBD1. V shed 1 base and J 4 bases; nucleotides not matched to a gene: 9. Germline CDR1 reads SNHLY; CDR2 reads FYNNEI. The CDR3 has 16 residues. The chain's CDR3 is CASSEGSGGWATEAFF. In DNA, the CDR3 is TGTGCCAGCAGTGAAGGTTCAGGGGGGTGGGCCACTGAAGCTTTCTTT.

V is TRBV6-2 or TRBV6-3 and J is TRBJ1-6, with D tentatively TRBD1 (6 bases). Per germline, CDR1 MNHEY and CDR2 SVGEGT. V lost 3 bases to trimming and J lost 7 bases, with 10 bases between them. The CDR3 is made up of 14 amino acids. CDR3: CASSYGGSNSPLHF. In DNA form, the CDR3 reads TGTGCCAGCAGTTATGGGGGCTCGAATTCACCCCTCCACTTT.

This chain uses TRBV19 with TRBJ1-5, with a tentative D call TRBD1 (6 bases). V was clipped by 0 bases and J by 0 bases, with 15 bases between them. This CDR3 comprises 18 residues. Germline CDR1 is LNHDA and CDR2 is SQIVND (reference sequence). Here the CDR3 reads CASSIDPATGYSNQPQHF. In DNA form, the CDR3 reads TGTGCCAGTAGTATAGATCCCGCCACAGGGTATAGCAATCAGCCCCAGCATTTT.

The chain carries TRBV7-2 and TRBJ1-3; D gene unclear. The germline V gene has CDR1 SGHTA and CDR2 FQGNSA. The CDR3 has 12 amino acids. Trimming pared 6 bases from V and 2 bases from J, leaving 5 bases between. Written as DNA, the CDR3 is TGTGCCAGCAGGAGAGCTGGAAACACCATATATTTT. It encodes CASRRAGNTIYF.

The V and J genes are TRBV7-9 and TRBJ1-1; D is undetermined. This CDR3 has 14 residues. Trimming pared 5 bases from V and 0 bases from J, leaving 10 bases between. Germline V gene lookup returns CDR1 SEHNR and CDR2 FQNEAQ (reference sequence). The CDR3 sequence: CASSRGSLNTEAFF. The CDR3 coding sequence is TGTGCCAGCAGCCGCGGCTCTCTGAACACTGAAGCTTTCTTT.

This chain joins TRBV7-2 and TRBJ2-7; D gene ambiguous. From germline, CDR1 is SGHTA and CDR2 FQGNSA. V dropped 8 bases and J dropped 5 bases, with 16 bases sitting between them. There are 13 residues in the CDR3. CDR3 in amino acids: CASGQAPWDEQYF. The CDR3, as DNA: TGTGCCAGCGGCCAGGCGCCGTGGGACGAGCAGTACTTC.

This chain connects TRBV11-2 to TRBJ1-4; TRBD1 aligns across 11 bases. The junction had 7 bases not matched to a gene; V was cut back by 6 bases and J by 10 bases. This CDR3 region has 14 residues. Germline CDR1 SGHAT, CDR2 FQNNGV. In DNA, the CDR3 is TGTGCCAGCAGTGGCGGGACAGGGGGTGGAAAACTGTTTTTT. It codes for CASSGGTGGGKLFF.

Only a few counts were recorded for this clone. The chain links TRBV29-1 to TRBJ1-4; D is perhaps TRBD1 (5 bases). V lost 5 bases and J 4 bases, leaving 14 bases between the germline ends. CDR3 size: 14 residues. Germline CDR1 and CDR2: SQVTM and ANQGSEA. CDR3 sequence (DNA): TGCAGCGTTCGACCACAGGCCGGTAATGAAAAACTGTTTTTT. This gives the protein CSVRPQAGNEKLFF.

The rearrangement joins TRBV7-2 to TRBJ2-7; 7 bases agree with TRBD2. There are 15 residues in the CDR3. The germline V gene encodes CDR1 SGHTA and CDR2 FQGNSA. The V segment lost 5 bases and the J segment 9 bases; nucleotides outside the gene matches: 16. This chain's CDR3 is CASSQRGGREIGQYF. The CDR3 region has the DNA TGTGCCAGCAGCCAACGAGGTGGGCGGGAGATAGGGCAGTACTTC.

The V call is TRBV3-1 (or the pseudogene TRBV3-2), the J call TRBJ2-3; 11 nucleotides align to TRBD2. The CDR3 is 16 residues long. Germline loops: CDR1 LGHDT, CDR2 YNNKEL (reference sequence). J was trimmed by 1 base and V by 5 bases; bases with no gene match: 5. The CDR3 DNA reads TGTGCCAGCAGCTTTACTAGCGGGAGTGGCACAGATACGCAGTATTTT. Translation: CASSFTSGSGTDTQYF.